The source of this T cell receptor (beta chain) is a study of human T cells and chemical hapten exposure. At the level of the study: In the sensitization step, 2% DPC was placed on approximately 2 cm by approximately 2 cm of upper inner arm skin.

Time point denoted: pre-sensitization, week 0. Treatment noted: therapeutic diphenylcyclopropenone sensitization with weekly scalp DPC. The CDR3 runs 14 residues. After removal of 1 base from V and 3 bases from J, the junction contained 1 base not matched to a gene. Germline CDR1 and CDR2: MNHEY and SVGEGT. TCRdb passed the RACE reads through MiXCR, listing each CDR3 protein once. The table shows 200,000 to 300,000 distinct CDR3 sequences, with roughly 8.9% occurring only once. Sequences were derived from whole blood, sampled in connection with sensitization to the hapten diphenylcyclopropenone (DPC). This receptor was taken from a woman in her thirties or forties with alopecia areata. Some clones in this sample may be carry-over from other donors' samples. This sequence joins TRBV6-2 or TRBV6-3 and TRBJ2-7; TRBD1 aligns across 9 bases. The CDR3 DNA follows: TGTGCCAGCAGTTACTTGGGACAGGGCTACGAGCAGTACTTC. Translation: CASSYLGQGYEQYF.